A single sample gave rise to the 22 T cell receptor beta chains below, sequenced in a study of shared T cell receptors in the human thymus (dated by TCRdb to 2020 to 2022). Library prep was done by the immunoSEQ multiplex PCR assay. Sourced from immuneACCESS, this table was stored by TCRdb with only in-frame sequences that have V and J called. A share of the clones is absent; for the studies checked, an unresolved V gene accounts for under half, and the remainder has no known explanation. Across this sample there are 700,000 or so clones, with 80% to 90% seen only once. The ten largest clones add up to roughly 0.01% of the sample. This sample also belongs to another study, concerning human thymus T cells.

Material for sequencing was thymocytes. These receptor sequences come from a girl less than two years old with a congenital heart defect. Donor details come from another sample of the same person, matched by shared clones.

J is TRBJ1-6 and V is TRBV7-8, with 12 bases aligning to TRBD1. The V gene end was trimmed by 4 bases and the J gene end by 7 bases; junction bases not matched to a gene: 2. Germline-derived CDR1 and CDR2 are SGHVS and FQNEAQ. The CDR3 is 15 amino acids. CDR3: CASSWDRGRNSPLHF. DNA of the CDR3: TGTGCCAGCAGCTGGGACAGGGGGCGGAATTCACCCCTCCACTTT.

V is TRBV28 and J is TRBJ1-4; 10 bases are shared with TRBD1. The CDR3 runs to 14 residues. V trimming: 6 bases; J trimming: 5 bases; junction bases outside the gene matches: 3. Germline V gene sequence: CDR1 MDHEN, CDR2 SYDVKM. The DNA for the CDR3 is TGTGCCAGCAGCCGGGGACAGGGGAATGAAAAACTGTTTTTT. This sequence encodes CASSRGQGNEKLFF.

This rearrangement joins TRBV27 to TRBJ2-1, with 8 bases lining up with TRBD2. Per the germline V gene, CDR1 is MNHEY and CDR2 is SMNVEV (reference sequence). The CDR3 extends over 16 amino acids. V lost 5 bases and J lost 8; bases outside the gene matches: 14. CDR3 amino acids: CASSTTQAGAGYEQFF. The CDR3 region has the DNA TGTGCCAGCAGTACCACACAAGCGGGGGCGGGGTATGAGCAGTTCTTC.

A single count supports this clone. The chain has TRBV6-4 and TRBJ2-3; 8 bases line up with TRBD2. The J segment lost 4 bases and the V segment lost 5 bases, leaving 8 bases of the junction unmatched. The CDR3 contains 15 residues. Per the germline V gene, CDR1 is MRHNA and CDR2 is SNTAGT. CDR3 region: CASSPTERGSDTQYF. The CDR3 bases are TGTGCCAGCAGTCCTACCGAGCGGGGGTCAGATACGCAGTATTTT.

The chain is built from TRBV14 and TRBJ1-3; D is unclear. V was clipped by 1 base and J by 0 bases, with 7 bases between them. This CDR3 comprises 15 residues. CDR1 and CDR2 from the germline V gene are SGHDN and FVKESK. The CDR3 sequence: CASSQGRLSGNTIYF. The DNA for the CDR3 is TGTGCCAGCAGCCAAGGCAGGCTCTCTGGAAACACCATATATTTT.

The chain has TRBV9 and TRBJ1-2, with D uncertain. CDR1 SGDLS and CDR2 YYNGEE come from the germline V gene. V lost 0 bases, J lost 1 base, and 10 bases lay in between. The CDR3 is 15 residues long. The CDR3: CASSVGVDFNYGYTF. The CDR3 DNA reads TGTGCCAGCAGCGTAGGGGTAGACTTTAACTATGGCTACACCTTC. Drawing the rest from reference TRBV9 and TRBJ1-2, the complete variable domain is DSGVTQTPKHLITATGQRVTLRCSPRSGDLSVYWYQQSLDQGLQFLIQYYNGEERAKGNILERFSAQQFPDLHSELNLSSLELGDSALYFCASSVGVDFNYGYTFGSGTRLTVV.

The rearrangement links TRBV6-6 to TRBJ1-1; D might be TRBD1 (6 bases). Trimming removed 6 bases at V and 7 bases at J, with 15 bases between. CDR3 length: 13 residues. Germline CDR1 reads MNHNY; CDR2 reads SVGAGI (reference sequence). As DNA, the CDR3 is TGTGCCAGCAGAGCCCGGACAGCTAATGAAGCTTTCTTT. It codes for CASRARTANEAFF.

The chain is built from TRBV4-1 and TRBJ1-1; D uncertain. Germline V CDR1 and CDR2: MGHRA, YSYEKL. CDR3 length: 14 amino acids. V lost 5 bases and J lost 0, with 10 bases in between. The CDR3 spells CASSGGPMNTEAFF. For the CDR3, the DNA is TGCGCCAGCAGCGGCGGGCCCATGAACACTGAAGCTTTCTTT.

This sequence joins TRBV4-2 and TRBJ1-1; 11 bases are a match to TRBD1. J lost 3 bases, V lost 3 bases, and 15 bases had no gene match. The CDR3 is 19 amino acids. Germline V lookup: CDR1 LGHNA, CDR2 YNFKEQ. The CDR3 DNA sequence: TGTGCCAGCAGCCAGGCGATTGGGGATATGGGACAGGGGGACACTGAAGCTTTCTTT. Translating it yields CASSQAIGDMGQGDTEAFF.

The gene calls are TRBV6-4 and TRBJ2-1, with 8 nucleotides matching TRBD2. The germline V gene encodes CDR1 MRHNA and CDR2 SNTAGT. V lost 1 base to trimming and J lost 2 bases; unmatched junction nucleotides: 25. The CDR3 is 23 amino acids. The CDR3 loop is CASSDFSVNRLPTRGDTYNEQFF. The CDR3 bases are TGTGCCAGCAGTGACTTCAGCGTTAACCGTCTACCCACGCGGGGGGATACCTACAATGAGCAGTTCTTC.

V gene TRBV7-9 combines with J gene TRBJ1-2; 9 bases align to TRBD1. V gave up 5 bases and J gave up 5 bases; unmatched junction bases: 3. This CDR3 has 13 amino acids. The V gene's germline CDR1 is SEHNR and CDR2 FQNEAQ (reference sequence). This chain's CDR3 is CASSPDRGYGYTF. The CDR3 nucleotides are TGTGCCAGCAGCCCGGACAGGGGTTATGGCTACACCTTC. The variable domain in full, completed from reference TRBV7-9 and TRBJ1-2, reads DTGVSQNPRHKITKRGQNVTFRCDPISEHNRLYWYRQTLGQGPEFLTYFQNEAQLEKSRLLSDRFSAERPKGSFSTLEIQRTEQGDSAMYLCASSPDRGYGYTFGSGTRLTVV.

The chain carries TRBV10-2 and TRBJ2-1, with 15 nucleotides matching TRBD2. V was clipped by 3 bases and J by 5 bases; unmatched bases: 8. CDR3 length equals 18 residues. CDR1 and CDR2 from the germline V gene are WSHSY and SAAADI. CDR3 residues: CASSDRTSGGAWNNEQFF. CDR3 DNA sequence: TGCGCCAGCAGTGATAGGACTAGCGGGGGGGCTTGGAACAATGAGCAGTTCTTC.

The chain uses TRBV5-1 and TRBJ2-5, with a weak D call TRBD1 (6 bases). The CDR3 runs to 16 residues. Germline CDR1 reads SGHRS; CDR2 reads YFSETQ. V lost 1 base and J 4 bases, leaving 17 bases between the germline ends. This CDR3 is CASSLKVQGRRETQYF. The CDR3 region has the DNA TGCGCCAGCAGCTTGAAGGTTCAGGGGCGCCGAGAGACCCAGTACTTC.

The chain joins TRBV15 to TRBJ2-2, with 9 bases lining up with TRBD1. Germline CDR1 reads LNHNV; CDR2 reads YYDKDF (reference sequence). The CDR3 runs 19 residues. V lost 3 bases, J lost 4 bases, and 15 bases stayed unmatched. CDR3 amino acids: CATSSIEKGTGRCTGELFF. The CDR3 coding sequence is TGTGCCACCAGCAGCATAGAAAAGGGGACAGGGCGGTGCACCGGGGAGCTGTTTTTT.

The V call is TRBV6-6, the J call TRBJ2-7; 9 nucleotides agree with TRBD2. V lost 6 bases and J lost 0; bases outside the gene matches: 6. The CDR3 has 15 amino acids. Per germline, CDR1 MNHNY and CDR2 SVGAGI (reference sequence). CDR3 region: CASRGLAGHSYEQYF. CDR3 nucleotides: TGTGCCAGCAGGGGGCTAGCGGGGCACTCCTACGAGCAGTACTTC.

The CDR3 region is CASSFPGQWFPGELFF. The CDR3 nucleotides are TGTGCCAGCAGCTTTCCGGGACAGTGGTTCCCCGGGGAGCTGTTTTTT. The chain employs TRBV5-5 and TRBJ2-2, with 7 positions matching TRBD1. V lost 2 bases and J lost 6; bases outside the gene matches: 10. The CDR3 runs to 16 residues. Per the germline V gene, CDR1 is SGHKS and CDR2 is YYEKEE (reference sequence).

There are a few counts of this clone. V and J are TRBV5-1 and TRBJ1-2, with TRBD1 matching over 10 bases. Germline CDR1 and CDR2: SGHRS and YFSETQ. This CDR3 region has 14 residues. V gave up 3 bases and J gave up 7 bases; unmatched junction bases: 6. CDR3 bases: TGCGCCAGCAGCTCCCGGGACAGGGGTTCTGGCTACACCTTC. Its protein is CASSSRDRGSGYTF.

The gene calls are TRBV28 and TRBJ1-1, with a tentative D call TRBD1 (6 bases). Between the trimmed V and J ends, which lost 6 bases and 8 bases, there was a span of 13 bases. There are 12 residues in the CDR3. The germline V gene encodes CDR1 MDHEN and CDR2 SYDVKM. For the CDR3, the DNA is TGTGCCAGCAGCTCCTCAAGGGGGGAAGCTTTCTTT. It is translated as CASSSSRGEAFF.

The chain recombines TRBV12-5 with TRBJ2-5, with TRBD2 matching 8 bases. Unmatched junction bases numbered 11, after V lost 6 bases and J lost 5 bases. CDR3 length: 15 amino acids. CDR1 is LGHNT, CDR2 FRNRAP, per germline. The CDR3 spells CASGPEGGGFETQYF. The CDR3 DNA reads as TGTGCTAGTGGCCCCGAGGGCGGGGGGTTCGAGACCCAGTACTTC.

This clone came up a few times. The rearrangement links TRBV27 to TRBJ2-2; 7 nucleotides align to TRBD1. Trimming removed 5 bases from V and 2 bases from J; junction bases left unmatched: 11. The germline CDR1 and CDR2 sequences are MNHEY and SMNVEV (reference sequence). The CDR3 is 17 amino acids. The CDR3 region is CASSPDPGTDNTGELFF. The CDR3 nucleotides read TGTGCCAGCAGTCCCGATCCCGGGACAGACAACACCGGGGAGCTGTTTTTT.

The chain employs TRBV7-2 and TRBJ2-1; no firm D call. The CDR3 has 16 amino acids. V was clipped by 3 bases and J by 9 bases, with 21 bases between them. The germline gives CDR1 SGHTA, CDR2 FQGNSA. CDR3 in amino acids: CASSLLTPAPSGEQFF. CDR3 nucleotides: TGTGCCAGCAGCTTGCTCACCCCAGCGCCCTCGGGTGAGCAGTTCTTC.

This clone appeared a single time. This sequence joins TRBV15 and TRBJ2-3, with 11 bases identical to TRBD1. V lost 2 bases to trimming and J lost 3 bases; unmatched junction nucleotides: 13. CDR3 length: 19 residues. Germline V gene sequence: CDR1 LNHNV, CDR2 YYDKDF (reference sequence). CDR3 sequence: CATSRYLGQGARRTDTQYF. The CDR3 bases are TGTGCCACCAGCAGATATCTCGGACAGGGGGCGCGGCGGACAGATACGCAGTATTTT.